One sample yielded the 10 T cell receptor beta chains listed below, sequenced in a study of PD-1 blockade in classical Hodgkin lymphoma. This sample's time point: cycle 4 day 1 (C4D1), after more than five weeks of nivolumab. The patients all showed relapse after autologous stem cell transplantation, while their brentuximab vedotin exposure varied. Produced via immunoSEQ multiplex PCR; TCRdb's table is partial and in-frame only. The sample has 100,000 to 120,000 clones; more than 70% are singletons. This material consisted of peripheral blood mononuclear cells (PBMCs), taken before the fourth cycle of nivolumab. Receptors originate from a human donor with classical Hodgkin lymphoma.

The chain joins TRBV18 to TRBJ2-7; the D gene could be TRBD1 or TRBD2 (5 bases each). There are 16 residues in the CDR3. From germline, CDR1 is KGHSH and CDR2 LQKENI. Trimming took off 5 bases at V and 6 bases at J, with 23 bases between the two ends. CDR3 bases: TGTGCCAGCTCAGACATGACCGGGACCCGCTTCAGCGAGCAGTACTTC. This gives the protein CASSDMTGTRFSEQYF.

This clone was found once. This chain uses TRBV9 with TRBJ1-1; D remains ambiguous. CDR1 is SGDLS, CDR2 YYNGEE, per germline. This CDR3 is 14 amino acids long. V was shortened by 0 bases and J by 1 base, with 7 bases between the two germline ends. The CDR3 sequence: CASSVEERNTEAFF. CDR3 in DNA: TGTGCCAGCAGCGTAGAGGAGCGGAACACTGAAGCTTTCTTT.

V and J are TRBV5-4 and TRBJ2-5; the D gene is possibly TRBD1 (7 bases). Deletions cut 1 base from V and 5 bases from J, with 12 bases between. This CDR3 spans 14 amino acids. Germline assignment: CDR1 SGHNT and CDR2 YYREEE (reference sequence). This CDR3 reads CASSLKTGRETQYF. The CDR3 coding sequence is TGTGCCAGCAGCTTGAAGACAGGGAGGGAGACCCAGTACTTC.

The rearrangement joins TRBV27 to TRBJ2-1; D may be TRBD1 or TRBD2 (5 bases each). Germline V gene sequence: CDR1 MNHEY, CDR2 SMNVEV (reference sequence). The V end was cut by 6 bases, the J end by 4 bases, with 22 bases between. The CDR3 spans 17 residues. The CDR3 bases are TGTGCCAGCAGCGTACTACCGACGGGACCCCCTTACAATGAGCAGTTCTTC. It specifies CASSVLPTGPPYNEQFF.

The chain combines TRBV5-6 with TRBJ2-2; D gene uncertain. V was shortened by 1 base and J by 6 bases, with 4 bases between the two germline ends. This CDR3 is built from 12 residues. Germline V gene data show CDR1 as SGHDT and CDR2 as YYEEEE. CDR3 amino acids: CASSLWAGELFF. In DNA, the CDR3 is TGTGCCAGCAGCTTGTGGGCCGGGGAGCTGTTTTTT.

V usage is TRBV11-2 and J usage is TRBJ2-4; 7 nucleotides align to TRBD2. This CDR3 has 16 residues. The V gene end was trimmed by 1 base and the J gene end by 9 bases; junction bases not matched to a gene: 12. Per germline, CDR1 SGHAT and CDR2 FQNNGV. DNA for the CDR3: TGTGCCAGCAGCTTAGGGGGTACGGGGGAGGGCCCCATTCAGTACTTC. Translation gives CASSLGGTGEGPIQYF.

The chain employs TRBV7-8 and TRBJ1-5; D not resolved. V gave up 1 base and J gave up 7 bases, with 8 bases separating them. Germline V gives CDR1 SGHVS, CDR2 FQNEAQ. The CDR3 is 13 amino acids. The CDR3 nucleotides read TGTGCCAGCAGCTTAGGGGAGAGACAGCCCCAGCATTTT. This encodes CASSLGERQPQHF.

V gene TRBV18 combines with J gene TRBJ1-5, with no clear D. With 2 bases removed from V and 0 bases from J, the gap between germline ends came to 11 bases. The CDR3 runs 16 residues. The germline CDR1 and CDR2 sequences are KGHSH and LQKENI. CDR3 protein: CASSPNYGNSNQPQHF. CDR3 DNA: TGTGCCAGCTCACCAAACTACGGAAATAGCAATCAGCCCCAGCATTTT.

The V and J genes are TRBV19 and TRBJ1-1; tentative D call: TRBD1 (5 bases). The CDR3 is made up of 15 amino acids. Trimming removed 3 bases from V and 2 bases from J, with 13 bases in between. Germline V gene data show CDR1 as LNHDA and CDR2 as SQIVND (reference sequence). CDR3 residues: CASSIPSGFNTEAFF. The CDR3 DNA is TGTGCCAGTAGTATCCCCTCAGGGTTTAACACTGAAGCTTTCTTT.

The rearrangement links TRBV7-7 to TRBJ2-7, with 8 bases aligning to TRBD1. CDR1 is SSHAT and CDR2 is FNYEAQ in the germline V gene (reference sequence). The length of the CDR3 is 14 residues. V lost 5 bases to trimming and J lost 3 bases; unmatched junction nucleotides: 6. The CDR3 bases are TGTGCCAGCAGCCCGCGGACAGGGCACTACGAGCAGTACTTC. Its protein is CASSPRTGHYEQYF.